These 25 T cell receptor beta chains came from one sample sequenced in a study of T cell responses to AZD1222 COVID-19 vaccine. Measured with immunoSEQ multiplex PCR; TCRdb has only the in-frame clones, and not every one. The sample has around 180,000 clones, almost 90% seen once; the top ten hold 7.7%. The sample consisted of peripheral blood, taken on day 0 of AZD1222 vaccination. These TCRs come from an adult in good health.

The V call is TRBV7-3, the J call TRBJ2-5; the D call may be TRBD1 or TRBD2 (5 bases each). The CDR3 consists of 15 residues. CDR1 and CDR2 from the germline V gene are SGHTA and FQGTGA. Between the trimmed V and J ends, which lost 5 bases and 4 bases, there was a span of 17 bases. The CDR3 here is CASSPGRERGETQYF. The CDR3 DNA reads TGTGCCAGCAGCCCAGGACGCGAGAGGGGAGAGACCCAGTACTTC.

This chain links TRBV12-3 or TRBV12-4 with TRBJ1-4; TRBD1 matches at 8 bases. The CDR3 totals 13 residues. Unmatched junction bases numbered 5, after V lost 6 bases and J lost 8 bases. CDR3 residues: CASRRDRLEKLFF. CDR3 sequence (DNA): TGTGCCAGCAGAAGGGACAGGCTAGAAAAACTGTTTTTT.

The rearrangement uses TRBV30 and TRBJ2-3, with TRBD2 matching over 7 bases. The CDR3 spans 17 residues. Looked up from germline, CDR1 is GTSNPN and CDR2 is SVGIG (reference sequence). With 0 bases clipped from V and 2 bases from J, the junction kept 11 bases outside the gene matches. CDR3 sequence reads: CAWSVGASGSITDTQYF. In nucleotides, the CDR3 is TGTGCCTGGAGTGTAGGCGCTAGCGGTTCAATCACAGATACGCAGTATTTT.

The chain combines TRBV24-1 with TRBJ1-1; 9 nucleotides match TRBD1. J was trimmed by 4 bases and V by 3 bases; bases with no gene match: 8. The CDR3 has 16 amino acids. Looked up from germline, CDR1 is KGHDR and CDR2 is SFDVKD. The CDR3 DNA reads as TGTGCCACCAGTGATGGACAGGGGATTTTGGGCACTGAAGCTTTCTTT. Translation: CATSDGQGILGTEAFF.

The rearrangement uses TRBV24-1 and TRBJ2-7; 8 nucleotides agree with TRBD1. Germline assignment: CDR1 KGHDR and CDR2 SFDVKD. This CDR3 comprises 16 residues. With V trimmed by 4 bases and J by 0 bases, 7 bases remained unmatched. In DNA, the CDR3 is TGTGCCACCAGTGACTACGGACAGGGAATCTCCTACGAGCAGTACTTC. Amino acid sequence: CATSDYGQGISYEQYF.

The chain links TRBV10-3 to TRBJ1-2, with 7 positions matching TRBD1. Per the germline V gene, CDR1 is ENHRY and CDR2 is SYGVKD. The junction had 1 base not matched to a gene; V was cut back by 6 bases and J by 0 bases. The CDR3 sequence is 13 residues long. The CDR3: CAIRGTANYGYTF. The CDR3 region has the DNA TGTGCCATCAGGGGGACAGCTAACTATGGCTACACCTTC.

This chain uses TRBV19 with TRBJ2-7, with TRBD1 matching over 12 bases. V dropped 1 base and J dropped 4; count of bases not matched to a gene: 2. The CDR3 loop spans 15 amino acids. Looked up from germline, CDR1 is LNHDA and CDR2 is SQIVND (reference sequence). The CDR3 region is CASSIVGQGAYEQYF. As DNA, the CDR3 is TGTGCCAGTAGTATAGTGGGACAGGGGGCTTACGAGCAGTACTTC.

The chain is built from TRBV27 and TRBJ2-2, with a tentative D call TRBD1 (6 bases). Germline loops: CDR1 MNHEY, CDR2 SMNVEV (reference sequence). Trimming cost V 5 bases and J 6 bases, with 16 bases left between them. The CDR3 is 15 residues long. The CDR3 loop is CASSPFQGFSGELFF. The DNA of the CDR3 is TGTGCCAGCAGTCCCTTCCAGGGGTTCTCCGGGGAGCTGTTTTTT.

The CDR3 region is CARSFSQYEQYF. CDR3 DNA sequence: TGTGCCAGAAGCTTTAGTCAGTACGAGCAGTACTTC. The chain links TRBV5-3 to TRBJ2-7; unclear D gene. TRBV5-3 is assigned to the ORF class and has an uncertain function. V shed 2 bases and J shed 4 bases, with 7 bases lying between them. This CDR3 has 12 amino acids.

The chain uses TRBV2 and TRBJ2-1; the match to TRBD2 covers 11 bases. This CDR3 has 18 residues. Germline CDR1 and CDR2: SNHLY and FYNNEI. The junction had 7 bases not matched to a gene; V was cut back by 3 bases and J by 0 bases. The CDR3 reads CASSELAGGYVSYNEQFF. As DNA, the CDR3 is TGTGCCAGCAGTGAGCTAGCGGGGGGCTACGTCTCCTACAATGAGCAGTTCTTC.

This chain connects TRBV19 to TRBJ1-5; tentative D call: TRBD1 (6 bases). CDR3 length: 15 amino acids. Trimming pared 1 base from V and 3 bases from J, leaving 10 bases between. Per germline, CDR1 LNHDA and CDR2 SQIVND (reference sequence). The CDR3 sequence: CASSIGTEPNQPQHF. The CDR3 coding sequence is TGTGCCAGTAGTATAGGGACAGAGCCCAATCAGCCCCAGCATTTT.

This chain uses TRBV3-1 (or the pseudogene TRBV3-2) with TRBJ2-1; 12 bases line up with TRBD1. The junction had 9 bases not matched to a gene; V was cut back by 4 bases and J by 8 bases. Germline assignment: CDR1 LGHDT and CDR2 YNNKEL (reference sequence). The CDR3 consists of 16 residues. This chain's CDR3 is CASSRRSGTGGYEQFF. CDR3 DNA sequence: TGTGCCAGCAGCCGGAGGTCCGGGACAGGGGGCTATGAGCAGTTCTTC.

The chain links TRBV27 to TRBJ1-1; 8 nucleotides line up with TRBD1. Germline-derived CDR1 and CDR2 are MNHEY and SMNVEV (reference sequence). The CDR3 loop spans 15 amino acids. V lost 5 bases to trimming and J lost 1 base; unmatched junction nucleotides: 6. The CDR3 nucleotides read TGTGCCAGCAGTAGGCCAGGGGGCCCGAACACTGAAGCTTTCTTT. Its translation is CASSRPGGPNTEAFF.

This clone appeared a single time. The CDR3 here is CASSQPRDGYTF. Written as DNA, the CDR3 is TGTGCCAGCAGTCAACCGCGCGATGGCTACACCTTC. The V gene is TRBV12-3 or TRBV12-4, the J gene TRBJ1-2, with no clear D. The CDR3 has 12 residues. Trimming cost V 5 bases and J 6 bases, with 10 bases left between them.

Only one count was recorded for this clone. This chain joins TRBV9 and TRBJ2-1; 13 bases fit TRBD2. Germline values: CDR1 SGDLS, CDR2 YYNGEE. The junction had 10 bases not matched to a gene; V was cut back by 4 bases and J by 15 bases. The CDR3 runs to 14 residues. The CDR3 is CASSPQLAGGKMFF. DNA for the CDR3: TGTGCCAGCAGCCCTCAACTAGCGGGGGGGAAAATGTTCTTC. Combining the CDR3 with reference TRBV9 and TRBJ2-1 gives the whole variable domain DSGVTQTPKHLITATGQRVTLRCSPRSGDLSVYWYQQSLDQGLQFLIQYYNGEERAKGNILERFSAQQFPDLHSELNLSSLELGDSALYFCASSPQLAGGKMFFGPGTRLTVL.

The V gene is TRBV1, the J gene TRBJ2-1. TRBV1 has pseudogene status. The CDR3 has 19 amino acids. CDR3 bases: TGCACCAGCAGCCAGCCAGGGAAAAAGAGAGGGTTCCGGGTGTATGAGCAGTTCTTC. Residues: CTSSQPGKKRGFRVYEQFF.

The chain couples TRBV9 to TRBJ2-5; D is unresolved. Trimming removed 0 bases from V and 4 bases from J, with 13 bases in between. The CDR3 spans 15 residues. Germline values: CDR1 SGDLS, CDR2 YYNGEE. In DNA form, the CDR3 reads TGTGCCAGCAGCGTAGGACTCCTAAGCGCAGAGACCCAGTACTTC. Amino acid sequence: CASSVGLLSAETQYF. Supplemented by reference TRBV9 and TRBJ2-5, the full variable domain reads DSGVTQTPKHLITATGQRVTLRCSPRSGDLSVYWYQQSLDQGLQFLIQYYNGEERAKGNILERFSAQQFPDLHSELNLSSLELGDSALYFCASSVGLLSAETQYFGPGTRLLVL.

This rearrangement joins TRBV7-9 to TRBJ2-7, with 7 bases that match TRBD2. With V trimmed by 2 bases and J by 6 bases, 7 bases remained unmatched. Looked up from germline, CDR1 is SEHNR and CDR2 is FQNEAQ (reference sequence). This CDR3 is 14 amino acids long. The CDR3 bases are TGTGCCAGCAGCTTAACCAGCCTAGCGGCCGAGCAGTACTTC. Translated: CASSLTSLAAEQYF.

CDR3 coding DNA: TGTGCCAGCAGTGAAGTAGCGGGGCCAGATACGCAGTATTTT. Protein: CASSEVAGPDTQYF. V is TRBV2 and J is TRBJ2-3, with TRBD2 identical over 8 bases. Germline V gives CDR1 SNHLY, CDR2 FYNNEI. Trimming cost V 1 base and J 4 bases; bases outside gene matches: 1. CDR3 length: 14 residues.

This clone was counted a single time. The gene calls are TRBV21-1 and TRBJ1-4; the table gives TRBD1 as D, unverified against the DNA. TRBV21-1 has pseudogene status. The CDR3 has 15 amino acids. The CDR3 sequence is CASSKERDRAEKLFF. In DNA, the CDR3 is TGTGCCAGCAGCAAAGAGAGGGACAGGGCTGAAAAACTGTTTTTT.

This clone was seen a handful of times. This rearrangement joins TRBV27 to TRBJ2-2, with D perhaps matching TRBD1 (6 bases). The germline V gene encodes CDR1 MNHEY and CDR2 SMNVEV (reference sequence). The V gene lost 4 bases and the J gene lost 4 bases, with 13 bases spanning the gap. The CDR3 is 15 residues long. The CDR3 loop is CASSSHDRSTGELFF. The CDR3 DNA reads TGTGCCAGCAGTTCCCACGACAGGAGCACCGGGGAGCTGTTTTTT.

The CDR3 loop reads CASSPGLAGALLVVEQYF. The CDR3 coding sequence is TGTGCCAGCAGTCCAGGACTAGCGGGGGCCCTTCTTGTCGTGGAGCAGTACTTC. The chain couples TRBV6-6 to TRBJ2-7, with TRBD2 identical over 13 bases. The germline CDR1 and CDR2 sequences are MNHNY and SVGAGI (reference sequence). There are 18 residues in the CDR3. V was pared by 5 bases and J by 7 bases, with 17 bases of the junction left unmatched.

This chain uses TRBV7-9 with TRBJ2-6; the D gene is possibly TRBD1 (5 bases). CDR1 and CDR2 (germline): SEHNR, FQNEAQ (reference sequence). This CDR3 contains 15 residues. V was pared by 6 bases and J by 5 bases, with 14 bases between. CDR3 loop: CASRPTGFRANVLTF. DNA for the CDR3: TGTGCCAGCAGGCCCACAGGATTCCGGGCCAACGTCCTGACTTTC.

V usage is TRBV30 and J usage is TRBJ1-6; D is unclear. The germline V gene has CDR1 GTSNPN and CDR2 SVGIG (reference sequence). The CDR3 has 11 residues. Trimming removed 0 bases at V and 14 bases at J, with 8 bases between. The CDR3 here is CAWSVGEALHF. DNA for the CDR3: TGTGCCTGGAGTGTCGGGGAGGCCCTCCACTTT.

This clone was observed a single time. This chain uses TRBV28 with TRBJ1-2; D perhaps matches TRBD1 (5 bases). In germline, CDR1 is MDHEN, CDR2 SYDVKM. The V end lost 2 bases, the J end lost 7 bases, and 14 bases lay between the germline ends. The CDR3 length is 14 residues. The CDR3 here is CASSLEGRVSGYTF. The CDR3 nucleotides are TGTGCCAGCAGTTTAGAGGGCAGGGTCTCTGGCTACACCTTC.